This T cell receptor (beta chain) was recorded in a study of blood T cells in healthy people across ages. Study observations and caveats: Whereas aged donors had fewer naive CD4+ cells, long-lived donors had more of them and higher diversity.

Turning to this clonotype: The antigen is not known.

Ranging in age from roughly 6 to 95, the donors were healthy Caucasian individuals from Russia. For the second PCR, which ran for roughly 6 to 11 cycles, a sample-barcoded 5' primer and a J-beta primer mix were used. TCRdb recomputed calls from the 5' RACE reads with MiXCR, one row per CDR3 protein. The sample lists over a million distinct CDR3 sequences, 40% to 55% seen once, with about 20% in the top ten. The V and J ends lost 3 bases and 10 bases respectively, with 19 bases between them. CDR3 size: 13 residues. Germline assignment: CDR1 GTSNPN and CDR2 SVGIG (reference sequence). The sequencing input was blood. The gene calls are TRBV30 and TRBJ2-7; D is uncertain. The receptor was derived from a woman aged 60 to 75 in good health. The CDR3 here is CAWSLGLREAQYF. CDR3 sequence (DNA): TGTGCCTGGAGCCTCGGGTTGAGAGAGGCCCAGTACTTC.